Here is one TCR beta chain with its context. Its cognate antigen is unknown. The ends lost 0 bases at V and 0 bases at J; junction bases unmatched: 9. The CDR3 is made up of 18 amino acids. This record comes from a study of response to subunit inactivated influenza vaccine. Whole-study results and caveats: Only a handful of new T cells, the authors suggested, are recruited with each seasonal influenza vaccination.

One entry per CDR3 protein, called by TCRdb with MiXCR from the RT-PCR reads. This table holds 800,000 to 1,000,000 distinct CDR3 sequences, around 20% found once. This TCR derives from a man aged 50-60 years who received an inactivated influenza vaccine. The chain couples TRBV12-3 or TRBV12-4 to TRBJ2-7, with TRBD2 matching over 9 bases. This sample comprised PBMCs from blood, obtained roughly 5 days after vaccination. The CDR3 bases are TGTGCCAGCAGTTTAGCGCTCGGTCTAGCGGGGAACTCCTACGAGCAGTACTTC. This translates into CASSLALGLAGNSYEQYF.